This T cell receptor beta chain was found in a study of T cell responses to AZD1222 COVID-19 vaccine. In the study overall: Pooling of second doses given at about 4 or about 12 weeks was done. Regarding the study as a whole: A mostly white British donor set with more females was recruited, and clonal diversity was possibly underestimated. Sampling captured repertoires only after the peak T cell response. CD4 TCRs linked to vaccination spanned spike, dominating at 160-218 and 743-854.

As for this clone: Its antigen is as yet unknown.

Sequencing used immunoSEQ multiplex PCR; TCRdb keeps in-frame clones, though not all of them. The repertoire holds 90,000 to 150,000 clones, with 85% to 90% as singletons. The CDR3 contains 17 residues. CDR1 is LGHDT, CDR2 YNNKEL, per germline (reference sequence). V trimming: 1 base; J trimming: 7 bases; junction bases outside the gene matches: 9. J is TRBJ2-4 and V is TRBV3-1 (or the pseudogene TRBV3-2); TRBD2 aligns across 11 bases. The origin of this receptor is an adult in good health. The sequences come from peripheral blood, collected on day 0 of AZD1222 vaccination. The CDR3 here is CASSQGDSGGAYNIQYF. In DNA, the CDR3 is TGTGCCAGCAGCCAAGGGGATAGCGGGGGGGCTTATAACATTCAGTACTTC.